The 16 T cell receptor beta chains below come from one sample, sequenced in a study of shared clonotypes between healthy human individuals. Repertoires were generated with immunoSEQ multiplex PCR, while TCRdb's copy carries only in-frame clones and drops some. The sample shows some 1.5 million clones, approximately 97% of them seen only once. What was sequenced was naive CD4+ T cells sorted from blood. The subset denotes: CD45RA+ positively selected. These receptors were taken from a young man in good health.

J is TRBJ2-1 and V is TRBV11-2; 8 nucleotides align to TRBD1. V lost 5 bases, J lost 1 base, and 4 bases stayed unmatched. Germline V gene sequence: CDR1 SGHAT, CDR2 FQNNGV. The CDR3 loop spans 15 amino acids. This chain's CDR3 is CASSHNRGSYNEQFF. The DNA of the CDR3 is TGTGCCAGCAGCCATAACAGGGGGTCCTACAATGAGCAGTTCTTC.

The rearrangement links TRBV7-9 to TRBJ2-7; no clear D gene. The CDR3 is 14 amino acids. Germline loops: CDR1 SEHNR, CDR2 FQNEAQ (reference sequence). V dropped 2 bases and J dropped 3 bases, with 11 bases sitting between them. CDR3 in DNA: TGTGCCAGCAGCTTACAGTCGACCGTCTACGAGCAGTACTTC. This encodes CASSLQSTVYEQYF.

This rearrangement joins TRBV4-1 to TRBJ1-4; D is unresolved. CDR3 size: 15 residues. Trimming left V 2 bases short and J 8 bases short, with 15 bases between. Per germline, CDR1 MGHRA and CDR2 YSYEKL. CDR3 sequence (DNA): TGCGCCAGCAGCCAAAGAGTCTCCCACCAAGAAAAACTGTTTTTT. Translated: CASSQRVSHQEKLFF.

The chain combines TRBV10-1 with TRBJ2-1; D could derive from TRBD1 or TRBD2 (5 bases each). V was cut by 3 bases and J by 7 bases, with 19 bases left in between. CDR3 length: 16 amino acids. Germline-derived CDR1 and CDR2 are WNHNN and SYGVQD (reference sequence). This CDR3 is CASSEWSGSLGNEQFF. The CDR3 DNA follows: TGCGCCAGCAGTGAATGGTCAGGGTCACTAGGGAATGAGCAGTTCTTC.

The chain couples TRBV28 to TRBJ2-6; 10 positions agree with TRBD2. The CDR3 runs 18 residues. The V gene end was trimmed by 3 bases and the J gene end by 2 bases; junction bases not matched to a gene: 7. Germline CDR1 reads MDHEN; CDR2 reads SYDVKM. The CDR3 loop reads CASSFAAGGPPGANVLTF. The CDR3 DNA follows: TGTGCCAGCAGTTTTGCAGCGGGAGGGCCCCCTGGGGCCAACGTCCTGACTTTC.

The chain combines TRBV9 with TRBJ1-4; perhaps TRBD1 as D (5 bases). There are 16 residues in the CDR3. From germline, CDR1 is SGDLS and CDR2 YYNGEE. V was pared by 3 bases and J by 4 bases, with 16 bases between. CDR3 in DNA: TGTGCCAGCAGCGCCCATATGCAGGGTCTTAATGAAAAACTGTTTTTT. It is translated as CASSAHMQGLNEKLFF. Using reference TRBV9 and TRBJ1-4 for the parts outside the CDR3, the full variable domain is DSGVTQTPKHLITATGQRVTLRCSPRSGDLSVYWYQQSLDQGLQFLIQYYNGEERAKGNILERFSAQQFPDLHSELNLSSLELGDSALYFCASSAHMQGLNEKLFFGSGTQLSVL.

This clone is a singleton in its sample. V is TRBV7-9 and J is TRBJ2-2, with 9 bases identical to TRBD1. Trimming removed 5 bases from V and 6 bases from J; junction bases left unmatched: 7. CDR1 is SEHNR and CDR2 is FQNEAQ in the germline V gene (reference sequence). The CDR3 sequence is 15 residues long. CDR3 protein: CASSIRDRAPGELFF. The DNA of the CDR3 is TGTGCCAGCAGCATTCGGGACAGGGCCCCCGGGGAGCTGTTTTTT.

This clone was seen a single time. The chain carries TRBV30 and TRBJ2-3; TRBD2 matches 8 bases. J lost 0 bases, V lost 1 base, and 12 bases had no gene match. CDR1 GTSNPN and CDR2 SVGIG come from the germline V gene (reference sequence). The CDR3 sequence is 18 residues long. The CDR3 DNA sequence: TGTGCCTGGAGTGCCCTTGGGGGCGGGAGGTCAAGCACAGATACGCAGTATTTT. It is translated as CAWSALGGGRSSTDTQYF.

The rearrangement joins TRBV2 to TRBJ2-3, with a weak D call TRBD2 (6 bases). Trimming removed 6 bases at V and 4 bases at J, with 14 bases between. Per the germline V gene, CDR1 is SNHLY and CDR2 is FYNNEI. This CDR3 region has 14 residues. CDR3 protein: CASRPRDGSDTQYF. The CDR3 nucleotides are TGTGCCAGCAGACCGCGGGACGGGTCAGATACGCAGTATTTT.

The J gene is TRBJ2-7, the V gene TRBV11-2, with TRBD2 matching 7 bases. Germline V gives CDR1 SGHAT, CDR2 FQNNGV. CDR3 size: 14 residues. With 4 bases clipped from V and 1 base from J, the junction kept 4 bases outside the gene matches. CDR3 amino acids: CASSSRLASYEQYF. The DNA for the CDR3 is TGTGCCAGCAGCTCCCGACTAGCTTCCTACGAGCAGTACTTC.

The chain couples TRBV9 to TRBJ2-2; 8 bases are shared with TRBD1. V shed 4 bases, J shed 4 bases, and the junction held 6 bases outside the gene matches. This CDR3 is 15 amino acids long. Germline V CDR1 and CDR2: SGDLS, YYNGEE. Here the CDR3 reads CASSQGALSTGELFF. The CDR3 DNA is TGTGCCAGCAGCCAGGGGGCGCTGTCCACCGGGGAGCTGTTTTTT.

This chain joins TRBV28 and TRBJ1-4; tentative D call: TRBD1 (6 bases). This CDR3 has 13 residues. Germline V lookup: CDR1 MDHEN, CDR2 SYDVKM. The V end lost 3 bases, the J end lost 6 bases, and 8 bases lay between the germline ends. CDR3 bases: TGTGCCAGCAGTTTGGCAGGGGATGAAAAACTGTTTTTT. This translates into CASSLAGDEKLFF.

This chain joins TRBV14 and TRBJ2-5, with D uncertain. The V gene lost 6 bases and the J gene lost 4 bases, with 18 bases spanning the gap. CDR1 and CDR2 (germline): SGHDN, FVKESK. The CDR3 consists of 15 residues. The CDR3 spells CASSRRIGSTETQYF. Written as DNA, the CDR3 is TGTGCCAGCAGTCGTCGGATCGGGTCTACAGAGACCCAGTACTTC.

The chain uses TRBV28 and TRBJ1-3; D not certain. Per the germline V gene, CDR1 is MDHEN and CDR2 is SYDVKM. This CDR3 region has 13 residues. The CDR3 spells CAVWRDSGNTIYF. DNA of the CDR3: TGTGCAGTCTGGAGGGACTCTGGAAACACCATATATTTT.

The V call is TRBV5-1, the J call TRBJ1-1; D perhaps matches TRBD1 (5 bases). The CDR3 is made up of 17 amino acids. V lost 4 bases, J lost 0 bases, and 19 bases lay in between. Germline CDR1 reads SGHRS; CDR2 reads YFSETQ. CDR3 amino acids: CASSDGTGVPMNTEAFF. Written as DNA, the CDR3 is TGCGCCAGCAGCGATGGAACGGGGGTACCCATGAACACTGAAGCTTTCTTT.

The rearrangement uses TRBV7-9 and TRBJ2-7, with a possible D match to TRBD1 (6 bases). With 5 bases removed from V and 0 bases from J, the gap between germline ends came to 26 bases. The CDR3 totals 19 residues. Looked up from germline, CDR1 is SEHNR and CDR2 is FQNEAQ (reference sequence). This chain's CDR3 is CASSDSGHRTDSSSYEQYF. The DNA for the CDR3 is TGTGCCAGCAGCGATTCCGGACATAGGACAGACTCAAGCTCCTACGAGCAGTACTTC.